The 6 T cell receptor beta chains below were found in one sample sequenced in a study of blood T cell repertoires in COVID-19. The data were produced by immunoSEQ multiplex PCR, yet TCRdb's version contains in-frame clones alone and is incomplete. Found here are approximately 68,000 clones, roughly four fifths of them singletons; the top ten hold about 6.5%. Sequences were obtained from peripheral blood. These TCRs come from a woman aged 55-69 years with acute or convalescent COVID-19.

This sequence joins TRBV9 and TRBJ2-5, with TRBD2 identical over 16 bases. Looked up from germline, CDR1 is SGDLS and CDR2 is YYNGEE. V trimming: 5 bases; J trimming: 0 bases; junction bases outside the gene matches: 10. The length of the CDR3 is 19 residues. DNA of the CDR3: TGTGCCAGCAGTGAACCGGGACTAGCGGGGGGGAGGTACCAAGAGACCCAGTACTTC. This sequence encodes CASSEPGLAGGRYQETQYF. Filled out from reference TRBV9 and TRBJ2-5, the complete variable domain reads DSGVTQTPKHLITATGQRVTLRCSPRSGDLSVYWYQQSLDQGLQFLIQYYNGEERAKGNILERFSAQQFPDLHSELNLSSLELGDSALYFCASSEPGLAGGRYQETQYFGPGTRLLVL.

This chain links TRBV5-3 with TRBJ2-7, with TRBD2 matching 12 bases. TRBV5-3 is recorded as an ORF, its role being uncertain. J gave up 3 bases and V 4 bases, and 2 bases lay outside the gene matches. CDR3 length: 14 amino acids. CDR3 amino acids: CARSEGLAGYEQYF. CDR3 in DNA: TGTGCCAGAAGCGAGGGACTAGCGGGCTACGAGCAGTACTTC.

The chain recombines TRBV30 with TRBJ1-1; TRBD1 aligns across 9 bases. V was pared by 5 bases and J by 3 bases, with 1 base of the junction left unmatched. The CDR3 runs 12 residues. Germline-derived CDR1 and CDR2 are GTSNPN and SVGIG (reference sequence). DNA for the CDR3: TGTGCCTGGGACAGGGGGTACACTGAAGCTTTCTTT. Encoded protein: CAWDRGYTEAFF.

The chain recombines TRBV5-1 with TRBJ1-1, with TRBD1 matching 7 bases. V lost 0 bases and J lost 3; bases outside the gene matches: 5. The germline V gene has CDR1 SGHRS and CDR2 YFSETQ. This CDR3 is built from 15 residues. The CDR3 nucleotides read TGCGCCAGCAGCTTGGACGGGACAGTCTACACTGAAGCTTTCTTT. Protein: CASSLDGTVYTEAFF.

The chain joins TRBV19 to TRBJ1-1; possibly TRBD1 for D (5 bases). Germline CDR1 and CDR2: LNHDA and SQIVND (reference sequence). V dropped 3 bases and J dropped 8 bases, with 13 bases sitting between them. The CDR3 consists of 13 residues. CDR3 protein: CASSMGSWTEAFF. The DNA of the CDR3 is TGTGCCAGTAGTATGGGGTCTTGGACAGAAGCTTTCTTT.

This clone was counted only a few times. In DNA form, the CDR3 reads TGTGCCAGCAGCTTAACTAGCGGCTACTACAATGAGCAGTTCTTC. Translation: CASSLTSGYYNEQFF. The chain uses TRBV11-2 and TRBJ2-1; 8 nucleotides match TRBD2. There are 15 residues in the CDR3. The junction had 3 bases not matched to a gene; V was cut back by 2 bases and J by 3 bases. CDR1 SGHAT and CDR2 FQNNGV come from the germline V gene.